The present TCR beta chain was sequenced within a study of shared clonotypes between healthy human individuals. The V and J ends lost 6 bases and 4 bases respectively, with 18 bases between them. In germline, CDR1 is MNHNS, CDR2 SASEGT. The CDR3 consists of 15 residues. Overall study results and limits: Estimated richness was generally greater in naive than memory subsets. Naive CD4 clonotype sharing across a few donors was 4% to 5%.

An assay was performed, and its level was deep. The table came from immunoSEQ multiplex PCR; TCRdb's copy has only in-frame clones and leaves some out. The data show approximately 640,000 clones, around 90% seen once. To note about this clone: What it recognizes is unknown.

The source of this sequence is a young man in good health. Some clones in this sample may be carry-over from other donors' samples. V and J are TRBV6-1 and TRBJ1-2, with TRBD1 as a possible D gene (5 bases). The specimen was memory CD8+ T cells from PBMCs. Subset in this sample: CD45RO+ cells pooled with CCR7-negative TemRA cells. The CDR3 protein is CASRGRDVPFYGYTF. CDR3 nucleotides: TGTGCCAGCAGGGGGCGAGACGTGCCGTTCTATGGCTACACCTTC.